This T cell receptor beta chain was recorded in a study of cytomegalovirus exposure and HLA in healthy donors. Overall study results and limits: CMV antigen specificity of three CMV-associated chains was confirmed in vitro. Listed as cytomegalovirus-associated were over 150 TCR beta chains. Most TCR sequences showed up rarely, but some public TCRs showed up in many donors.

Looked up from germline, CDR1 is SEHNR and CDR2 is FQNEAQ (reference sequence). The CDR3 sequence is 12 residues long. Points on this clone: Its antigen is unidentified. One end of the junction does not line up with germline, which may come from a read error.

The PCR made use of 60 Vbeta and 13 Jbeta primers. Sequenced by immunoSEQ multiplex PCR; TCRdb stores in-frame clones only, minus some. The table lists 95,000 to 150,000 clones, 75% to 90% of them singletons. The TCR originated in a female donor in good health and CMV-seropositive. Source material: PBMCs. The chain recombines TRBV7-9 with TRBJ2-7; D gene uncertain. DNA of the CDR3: TGTTCCAGCAGCTTGGAGTTGGGTGAGCAGTACTTC. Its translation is CSSSLELGEQYF.